Given below is one T cell receptor (beta chain) in context. Using immunoSEQ multiplex PCR, the repertoire was profiled, and TCRdb retains in-frame clones only, with some absent. The table has 70,000 to 90,000 clones, about 78% seen once. These data belong to a study of radiotherapy plus CTLA-4 blockade in lung cancer. Looked up from germline, CDR1 is MNHNS and CDR2 is SASEGT. Trimming stripped 5 bases from V and 3 bases from J, with 11 bases between. The CDR3 runs to 13 residues. This sequence joins TRBV6-1 and TRBJ2-7, with D possibly TRBD1 on 6 matching bases. This material consisted of peripheral blood, taken from a patient treated with radiotherapy plus ipilimumab. The sequence derives from a human donor with non-small cell lung cancer whose response to radiotherapy plus ipilimumab could not be evaluated. Some clones in this sample may be carry-over from other donors' samples. As DNA, the CDR3 is TGTGCCAGCAGTTCCCAGGACAGCTACGAGCAGTACTTC. This encodes CASSSQDSYEQYF.